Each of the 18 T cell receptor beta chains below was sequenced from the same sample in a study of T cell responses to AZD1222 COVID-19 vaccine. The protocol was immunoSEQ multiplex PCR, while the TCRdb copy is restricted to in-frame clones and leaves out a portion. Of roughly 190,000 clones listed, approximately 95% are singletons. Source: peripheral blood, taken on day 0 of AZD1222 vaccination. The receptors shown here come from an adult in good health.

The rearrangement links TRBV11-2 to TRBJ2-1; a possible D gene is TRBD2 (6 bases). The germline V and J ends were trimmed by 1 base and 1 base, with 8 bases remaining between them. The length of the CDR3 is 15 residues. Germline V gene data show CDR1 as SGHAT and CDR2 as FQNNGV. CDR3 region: CASSLVAGSYNEQFF. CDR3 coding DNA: TGTGCCAGCAGCTTAGTGGCGGGGTCCTACAATGAGCAGTTCTTC.

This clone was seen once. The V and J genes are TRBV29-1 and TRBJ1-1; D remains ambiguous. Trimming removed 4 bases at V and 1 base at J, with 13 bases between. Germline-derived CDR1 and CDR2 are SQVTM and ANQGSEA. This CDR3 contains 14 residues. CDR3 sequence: CSVVARAANTEAFF. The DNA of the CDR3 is TGCAGCGTTGTAGCTAGGGCAGCGAACACTGAAGCTTTCTTT.

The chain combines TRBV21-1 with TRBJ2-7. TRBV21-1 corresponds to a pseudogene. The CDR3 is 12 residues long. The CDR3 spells CASLGRTYEQYF. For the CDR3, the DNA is TGTGCCAGCTTGGGACGGACCTACGAGCAGTACTTC.

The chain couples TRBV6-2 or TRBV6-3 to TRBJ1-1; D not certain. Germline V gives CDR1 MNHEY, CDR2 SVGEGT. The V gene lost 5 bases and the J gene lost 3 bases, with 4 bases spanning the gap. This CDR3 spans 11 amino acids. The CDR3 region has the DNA TGTGCCAGCAGTACTCACACTGAAGCTTTCTTT. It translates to CASSTHTEAFF.

CDR3 protein: CASSLNLLADGYTF. In nucleotides, the CDR3 is TGTGCCAGCAGCTTAAATCTCCTTGCCGATGGCTACACCTTC. The V call is TRBV11-2, the J call TRBJ1-2, with no clear D. Germline CDR1 and CDR2: SGHAT and FQNNGV. V lost 2 bases to trimming and J lost 6 bases, with 13 bases between them. The CDR3 loop spans 14 amino acids.

Written as DNA, the CDR3 is TGTGCCAGCAGTGAATTGGGGGTTGCTAACTATGGCTACACCTTC. It translates to CASSELGVANYGYTF. J is TRBJ1-2 and V is TRBV25-1; the D gene is possibly TRBD1 (5 bases). The germline V and J ends were trimmed by 1 base and 0 bases, with 9 bases remaining between them. CDR3 length: 15 residues. The V gene's germline CDR1 is MGHDK and CDR2 SYGVNS.

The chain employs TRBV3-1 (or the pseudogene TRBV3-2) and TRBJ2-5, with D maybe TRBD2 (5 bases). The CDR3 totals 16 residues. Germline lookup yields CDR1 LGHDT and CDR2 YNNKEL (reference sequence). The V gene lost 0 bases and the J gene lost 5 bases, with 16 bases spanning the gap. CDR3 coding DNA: TGTGCCAGCAGCCAAGATGAGGGTCCTTGGTGGGAGACCCAGTACTTC. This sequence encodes CASSQDEGPWWETQYF.

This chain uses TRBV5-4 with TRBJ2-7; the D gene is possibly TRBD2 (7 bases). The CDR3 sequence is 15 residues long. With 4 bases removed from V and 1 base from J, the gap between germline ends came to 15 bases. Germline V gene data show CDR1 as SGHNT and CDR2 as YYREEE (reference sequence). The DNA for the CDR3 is TGTGCCAGCAGCCCGATAGGGGGACTATCCTACGAGCAGTACTTC. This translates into CASSPIGGLSYEQYF.

The CDR3 sequence: CASSLGRAYEQYF. CDR3 in DNA: TGTGCCAGCAGTTTGGGCAGAGCCTACGAGCAGTACTTC. The chain is built from TRBV27 and TRBJ2-7; D unclear. Germline lookup yields CDR1 MNHEY and CDR2 SMNVEV (reference sequence). The V and J ends lost 3 bases and 2 bases respectively, with 8 bases between them. CDR3 size: 13 residues.

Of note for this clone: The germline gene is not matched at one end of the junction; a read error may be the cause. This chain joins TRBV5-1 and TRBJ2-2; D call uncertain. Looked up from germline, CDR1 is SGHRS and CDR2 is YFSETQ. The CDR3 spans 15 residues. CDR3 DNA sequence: TGCGCCAGCAGATTGGTAACGCGTTCTGACGGGGAGCTGTTTTTT. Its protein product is CASRLVTRSDGELFF.

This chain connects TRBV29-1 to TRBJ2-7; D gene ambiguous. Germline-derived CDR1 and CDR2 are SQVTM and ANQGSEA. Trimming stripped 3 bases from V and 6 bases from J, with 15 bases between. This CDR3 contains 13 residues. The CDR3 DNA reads TGCAGCGTTGATATACAGTCGACGGGCGAGCAGTACTTC. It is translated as CSVDIQSTGEQYF.

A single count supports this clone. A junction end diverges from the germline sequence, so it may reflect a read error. The DNA of the CDR3 is TGCGCCAGCAGCCCTCCGGGGGACACCCGGATCTTT. As protein: CASSPPGDTRIF. The chain recombines TRBV5-1 with TRBJ1-1; tentatively, D is TRBD1 (6 bases). The CDR3 sequence is 12 residues long. The germline CDR1 and CDR2 sequences are SGHRS and YFSETQ.

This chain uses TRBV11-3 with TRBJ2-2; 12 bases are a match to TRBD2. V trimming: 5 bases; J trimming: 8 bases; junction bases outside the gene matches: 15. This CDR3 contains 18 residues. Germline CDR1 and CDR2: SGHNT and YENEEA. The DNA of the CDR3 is TGTGCCAGCAGCCCGGAACCCCCTAGCGGGGGGGCCCCTGGGGAGCTGTTTTTT. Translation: CASSPEPPSGGAPGELFF.

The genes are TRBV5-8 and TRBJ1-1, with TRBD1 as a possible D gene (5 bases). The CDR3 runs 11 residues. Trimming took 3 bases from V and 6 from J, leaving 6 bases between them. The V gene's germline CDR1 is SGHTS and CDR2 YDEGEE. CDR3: CASSSQAEAFF. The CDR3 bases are TGTGCCAGCAGCTCACAGGCTGAAGCTTTCTTT.

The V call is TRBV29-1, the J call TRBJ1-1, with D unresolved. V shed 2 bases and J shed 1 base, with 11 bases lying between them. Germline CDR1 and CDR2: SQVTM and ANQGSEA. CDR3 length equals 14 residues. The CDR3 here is CSVEIIGGNTEAFF. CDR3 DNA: TGCAGCGTTGAAATTATCGGAGGGAACACTGAAGCTTTCTTT.

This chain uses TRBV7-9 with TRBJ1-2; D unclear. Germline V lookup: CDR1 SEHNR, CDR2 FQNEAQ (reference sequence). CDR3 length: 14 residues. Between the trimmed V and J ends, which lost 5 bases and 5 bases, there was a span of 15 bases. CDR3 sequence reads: CASSQQAFVYGYTF. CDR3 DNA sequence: TGTGCCAGCAGCCAACAAGCATTCGTATATGGCTACACCTTC.

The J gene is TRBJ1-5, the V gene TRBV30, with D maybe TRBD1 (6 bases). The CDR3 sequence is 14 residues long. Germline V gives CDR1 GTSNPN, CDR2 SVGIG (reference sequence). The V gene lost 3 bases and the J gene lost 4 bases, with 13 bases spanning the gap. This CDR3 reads CAWRGAGWNQPQHF. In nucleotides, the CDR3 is TGTGCCTGGAGGGGGGCAGGGTGGAATCAGCCCCAGCATTTT.

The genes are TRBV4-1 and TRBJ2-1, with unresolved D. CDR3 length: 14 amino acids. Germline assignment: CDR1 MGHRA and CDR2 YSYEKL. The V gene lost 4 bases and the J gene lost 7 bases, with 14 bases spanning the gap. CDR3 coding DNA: TGCGCCAGCAGCCTCATAAACCTCGGGAATGAGCAGTTCTTC. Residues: CASSLINLGNEQFF.